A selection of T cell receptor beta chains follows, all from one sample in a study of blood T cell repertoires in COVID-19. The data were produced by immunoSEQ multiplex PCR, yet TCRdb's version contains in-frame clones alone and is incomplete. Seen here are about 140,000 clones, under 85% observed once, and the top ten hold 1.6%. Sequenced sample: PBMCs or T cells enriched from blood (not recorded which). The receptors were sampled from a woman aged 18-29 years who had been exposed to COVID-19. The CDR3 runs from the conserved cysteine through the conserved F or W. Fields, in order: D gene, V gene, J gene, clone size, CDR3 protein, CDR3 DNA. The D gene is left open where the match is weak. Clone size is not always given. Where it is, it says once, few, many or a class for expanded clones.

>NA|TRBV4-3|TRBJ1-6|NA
CASSQTPQSYNSPLHF
TGCGCCAGCAGCCAAACCCCACAGAGTTATAATTCACCCCTCCACTTT
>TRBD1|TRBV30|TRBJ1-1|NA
CAGRTGGQTEAFF
TGTGCCGGAAGGACAGGCGGACAAACTGAAGCTTTCTTT
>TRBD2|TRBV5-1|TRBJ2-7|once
CASSLAGETYEQYF
TGCGCCAGCAGCTTAGCGGGGGAGACCTACGAGCAGTACTTC
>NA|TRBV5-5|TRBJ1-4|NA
CASSLSELGEKLFF
TGTGCCAGCAGCCTTAGCGAACTAGGGGAAAAACTGTTTTTT
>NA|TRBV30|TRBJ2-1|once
CAWSITRGPKPEQFF
TGTGCCTGGAGTATAACTAGAGGGCCGAAACCTGAGCAGTTCTTC
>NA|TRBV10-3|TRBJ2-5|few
CAISESFQETQYF
TGTGCCATCAGTGAGTCCTTCCAAGAGACCCAGTACTTC
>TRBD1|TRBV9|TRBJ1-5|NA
CASSPPGQGSQPQHF
TGTGCCAGCAGCCCTCCGGGACAGGGGTCTCAGCCCCAGCATTTT
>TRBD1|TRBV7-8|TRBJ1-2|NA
CASSAYDRGDGVGYTF
TGTGCCAGCAGTGCCTACGACAGGGGCGACGGAGTTGGCTACACCTTC
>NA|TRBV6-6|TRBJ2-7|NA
CASTPAGGIEQYF
TGTGCCAGCACCCCGGCAGGGGGGATAGAGCAGTACTTC
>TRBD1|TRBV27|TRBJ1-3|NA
CASSLPCSAGGLNTIYF
TGTGCCAGCAGTTTACCGTGTAGTGCAGGGGGCCTTAACACCATATATTTT
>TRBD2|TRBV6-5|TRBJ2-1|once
CASSPGLAGGVQFF
TGTGCCAGCAGTCCGGGACTAGCGGGAGGGGTACAGTTCTTC
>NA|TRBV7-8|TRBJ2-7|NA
CASSLPTGSGEQYF
TGTGCCAGCAGCTTACCAACAGGGTCGGGGGAGCAGTACTTC
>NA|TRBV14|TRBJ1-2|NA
CASSQAATGIGRYTF
TGTGCCAGCAGCCAAGCCGCAACAGGGATCGGACGCTACACCTTC
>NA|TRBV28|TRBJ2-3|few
CASSSPAEGAGPRDTQYF
TGTGCCAGCAGTTCCCCCGCGGAGGGCGCCGGCCCACGGGATACGCAGTATTTT
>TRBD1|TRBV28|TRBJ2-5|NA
CASSSSGQGGQTQYF
TGTGCCAGCAGTTCCTCCGGACAGGGTGGACAGACCCAGTACTTC